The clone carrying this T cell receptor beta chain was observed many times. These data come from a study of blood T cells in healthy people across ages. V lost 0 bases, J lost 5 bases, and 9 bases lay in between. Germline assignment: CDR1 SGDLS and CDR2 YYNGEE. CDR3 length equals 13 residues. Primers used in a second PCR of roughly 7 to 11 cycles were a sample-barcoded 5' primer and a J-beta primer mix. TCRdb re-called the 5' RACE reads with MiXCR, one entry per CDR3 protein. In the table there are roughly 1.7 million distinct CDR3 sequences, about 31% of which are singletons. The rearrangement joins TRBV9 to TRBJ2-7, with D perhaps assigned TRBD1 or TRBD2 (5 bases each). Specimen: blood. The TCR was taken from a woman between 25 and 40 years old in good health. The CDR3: CASSVAMGDEQYF. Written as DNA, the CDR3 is TGTGCCAGCAGCGTAGCTATGGGGGACGAGCAGTACTTC.